The 26 T cell receptor beta chains below were found in one sample sequenced in a study of T cells after yellow fever vaccination. Each CDR3 protein is one row after TCRdb ran MiXCR on the 5' RACE reads. The table shows about 320,000 distinct CDR3 sequences, with 3.5% to 4.5% occurring only once. Sequenced here: PBMCs, sampled 15 days after the yellow fever booster vaccination. The receptors originated from a man aged 18 to 35 who received the YFV17D yellow fever vaccine.

A few counts support this clonotype. This chain connects TRBV4-3 to TRBJ1-1, with D perhaps TRBD1 (6 bases). The CDR3 is 14 residues long. Germline V gene data show CDR1 as LGHNA and CDR2 as YSLEER. The V end was cut by 0 bases, the J end by 8 bases, with 13 bases between. The CDR3 is CASSQDWRGGEAFF. As DNA, the CDR3 is TGCGCCAGCAGCCAAGATTGGAGGGGGGGCGAAGCTTTCTTT.

The chain couples TRBV5-4 to TRBJ2-5; D gene ambiguous. The V end was cut by 4 bases, the J end by 3 bases, with 13 bases between. The CDR3 covers 14 residues. CDR1 and CDR2 (germline): SGHNT, YYREEE (reference sequence). The CDR3 DNA sequence: TGTGCCAGCAGCCACCGCCGACGGGAAGAGACCCAGTACTTC. Protein sequence: CASSHRRREETQYF.

This clonotype was detected a few times. The chain couples TRBV28 to TRBJ2-7, with TRBD1 matching 9 bases. The CDR3 spans 16 residues. Unmatched junction bases numbered 14, after V lost 6 bases and J lost 5 bases. Germline V gene data show CDR1 as MDHEN and CDR2 as SYDVKM. The CDR3 loop reads CASSTTTLQGAHEQYV. CDR3 nucleotides: TGTGCCAGCAGCACAACCACACTACAGGGGGCTCACGAGCAGTACGTC.

Ten or more counts support this clonotype. The rearrangement uses TRBV7-2 and TRBJ1-1, with D unclear. The CDR3 has 13 amino acids. Trimming removed 3 bases from V and 0 bases from J, with 5 bases in between. Germline V lookup: CDR1 SGHTA, CDR2 FQGNSA. The CDR3 sequence: CASSLRMNTEAFF. The CDR3 DNA reads as TGTGCCAGCAGCTTGAGGATGAACACTGAAGCTTTCTTT.

Many counts were recorded for this clonotype. The gene calls are TRBV12-3 or TRBV12-4 and TRBJ1-3; D is possibly TRBD1 (5 bases). V was cut by 5 bases and J by 7 bases, with 12 bases left in between. The CDR3 has 13 amino acids. Here the CDR3 DNA reads TGTGCCAGCAGTAGGAACTGGGGCAACACCATATATTTT. It yields the protein CASSRNWGNTIYF.

The chain employs TRBV10-3 and TRBJ2-1, with D perhaps TRBD1 (5 bases). Germline CDR1 is ENHRY and CDR2 is SYGVKD. Trimming removed 7 bases at V and 8 bases at J, with 27 bases between. CDR3 length: 17 amino acids. This CDR3 reads CAIIQTGKGKLRDEQFF. CDR3 in DNA: TGTGCCATCATTCAAACTGGCAAGGGGAAACTTCGGGATGAGCAGTTCTTC.

The J gene is TRBJ2-6, the V gene TRBV29-1; D not certain. The CDR3 is made up of 13 amino acids. Germline V gene data show CDR1 as SQVTM and CDR2 as ANQGSEA. V was clipped by 6 bases and J by 3 bases, with 9 bases between them. The CDR3 loop is CSVRMGGANVLTF. DNA of the CDR3: TGCAGCGTACGTATGGGTGGGGCCAACGTCCTGACTTTC.

This clonotype appeared a few times. This chain connects TRBV7-2 to TRBJ2-5; D is perhaps TRBD1 (6 bases). The germline V gene has CDR1 SGHTA and CDR2 FQGNSA. The germline V and J ends were trimmed by 3 bases and 2 bases, with 10 bases remaining between them. CDR3 length: 14 amino acids. This CDR3 reads CASSLVTGQETQYF. The CDR3 region has the DNA TGTGCCAGCAGCTTGGTTACAGGGCAAGAGACCCAGTACTTC.

This clonotype showed up just a few times. The rearrangement joins TRBV7-9 to TRBJ1-1; 8 bases align to TRBD1. V was pared by 7 bases and J by 1 base, with 17 bases of the junction left unmatched. CDR1 SEHNR and CDR2 FQNEAQ come from the germline V gene (reference sequence). The CDR3 has 18 residues. CDR3: CASTDRPPGGRKNTEAFF. The DNA for the CDR3 is TGTGCCAGCACCGACAGGCCCCCAGGGGGCCGAAAGAACACTGAAGCTTTCTTT. Full variable domain (rest looked up from reference TRBV7-9 and TRBJ1-1): DTGVSQNPRHKITKRGQNVTFRCDPISEHNRLYWYRQTLGQGPEFLTYFQNEAQLEKSRLLSDRFSAERPKGSFSTLEIQRTEQGDSAMYLCASTDRPPGGRKNTEAFFGQGTRLTVV.

This clonotype was seen ten or more times. The chain couples TRBV12-3 or TRBV12-4 to TRBJ1-5; D is ambiguous. V gave up 3 bases and J gave up 7 bases, with 13 bases separating them. The CDR3 is made up of 14 amino acids. The CDR3 protein is CASSFGSGGQPQHF. CDR3 in DNA: TGTGCCAGCAGTTTTGGGAGTGGAGGCCAGCCCCAGCATTTT.

In its sample, this clonotype is medium-sized. This chain uses TRBV4-1 with TRBJ2-1; 8 bases are shared with TRBD2. CDR3 length: 15 amino acids. The germline V gene encodes CDR1 MGHRA and CDR2 YSYEKL. V trimming: 0 bases; J trimming: 8 bases; junction bases outside the gene matches: 6. CDR3 in DNA: TGCGCCAGCAGCCAAGAACGCGGGGGGTATGATGAGCAGTTCTTC. Translated, it gives CASSQERGGYDEQFF.

Ten or more counts support this clonotype. The chain is built from TRBV12-3 or TRBV12-4 and TRBJ2-2; D is ambiguous. Trimming removed 4 bases from V and 5 bases from J, with 14 bases in between. CDR3 size: 15 residues. The CDR3 here is CASSSDSYTTGELFF. CDR3 nucleotides: TGTGCCAGCAGTTCCGACTCGTATACGACCGGGGAGCTGTTTTTT.

The genes are TRBV19 and TRBJ1-1; 9 bases agree with TRBD1. CDR1 LNHDA and CDR2 SQIVND come from the germline V gene (reference sequence). This CDR3 has 18 residues. Unmatched junction bases numbered 20, after V lost 8 bases and J lost 4 bases. CDR3 sequence: CASGYTGTGMRGATEAFF. The CDR3 DNA is TGTGCCAGTGGGTACACCGGGACAGGGATGAGAGGGGCCACTGAAGCTTTCTTT.

The J gene is TRBJ2-5, the V gene TRBV4-2; D gene ambiguous. Trimming removed 0 bases from V and 10 bases from J, with 18 bases in between. Germline CDR1 and CDR2: LGHNA and YNFKEQ. The length of the CDR3 is 15 residues. Here the CDR3 reads CASSQDLASTVGQYF. The CDR3 DNA follows: TGTGCCAGCAGCCAAGACTTGGCGTCCACAGTGGGCCAGTACTTC.

This clonotype showed up many times. The genes are TRBV12-3 or TRBV12-4 and TRBJ2-1, with TRBD2 matching over 12 bases. The CDR3 consists of 16 residues. V trimming: 3 bases; J trimming: 5 bases; junction bases outside the gene matches: 5. The CDR3 DNA sequence: TGTGCCAGCAGTTTCACCCTAGCGGGGGGGAACAATGAGCAGTTCTTC. This translates into CASSFTLAGGNNEQFF.

The chain combines TRBV28 with TRBJ2-3; 7 nucleotides agree with TRBD1. Germline trimming cut 5 bases from V and 1 base from J; bases unmatched to any gene: 3. This CDR3 contains 14 residues. Per the germline V gene, CDR1 is MDHEN and CDR2 is SYDVKM. CDR3: CASSEGAGTDTQYF. Here the CDR3 DNA reads TGTGCCAGCAGTGAGGGGGCCGGCACAGATACGCAGTATTTT. Full variable domain (outside the CDR3, taken from reference TRBV28 and TRBJ2-3): DVKVTQSSRYLVKRTGEKVFLECVQDMDHENMFWYRQDPGLGLRLIYFSYDVKMKEKGDIPEGYSVSREKKERFSLILESASTNQTSMYLCASSEGAGTDTQYFGPGTRLTVL.

J is TRBJ2-5 and V is TRBV7-2; no reliable D call. V dropped 5 bases and J dropped 0 bases, with 7 bases sitting between them. Germline CDR1 SGHTA, CDR2 FQGNSA. The CDR3 is 13 amino acids. The DNA of the CDR3 is TGTGCCAGCAGCCCCCGCCACCAAGAGACCCAGTACTTC. This encodes CASSPRHQETQYF.

V gene TRBV7-7 combines with J gene TRBJ2-1, with no clear D. CDR3 size: 15 residues. V was trimmed by 5 bases and J by 2 bases, leaving 13 bases between them. CDR1 SSHAT and CDR2 FNYEAQ come from the germline V gene (reference sequence). CDR3 in DNA: TGTGCCAGCAGCCCCTGGGCGGATACCTACAATGAGCAGTTCTTC. This encodes CASSPWADTYNEQFF.

This clonotype was seen ten or more times. The gene calls are TRBV7-8 and TRBJ1-2; D is possibly TRBD1 (5 bases). Trimming pared 1 base from V and 4 bases from J, leaving 10 bases between. The CDR3 is made up of 14 amino acids. Per germline, CDR1 SGHVS and CDR2 FQNEAQ. CDR3 DNA: TGTGCCAGCAGCTTAGTTCCAGGGTCCTATGGCTACACCTTC. This encodes CASSLVPGSYGYTF.

The chain carries TRBV28 and TRBJ2-7; 11 bases align to TRBD1. CDR3 size: 17 residues. The J segment lost 0 bases and the V segment lost 2 bases, leaving 6 bases of the junction unmatched. The germline gives CDR1 MDHEN, CDR2 SYDVKM. The CDR3 protein is CASSLAGTGGDSYEQYV. Written as DNA, the CDR3 is TGTGCCAGCAGTTTAGCCGGGACAGGGGGGGACTCCTACGAGCAGTACGTC.

This clonotype was counted ten times or more. V and J are TRBV10-2 and TRBJ1-6; D gene unclear. Per the germline V gene, CDR1 is WSHSY and CDR2 is SAAADI. This CDR3 region has 14 residues. V was shortened by 7 bases and J by 7 bases, with 14 bases between the two germline ends. This CDR3 reads CASKMTDRNSPLHF. The DNA for the CDR3 is TGCGCCAGCAAGATGACGGATAGGAATTCACCCCTCCACTTT.

There are many counts of this clonotype. J is TRBJ1-4 and V is TRBV29-1; 8 nucleotides align to TRBD1. V shed 7 bases, J shed 0 bases, and the junction held 1 base outside the gene matches. Germline V gene data show CDR1 as SQVTM and CDR2 as ANQGSEA. The length of the CDR3 is 13 residues. The CDR3 is CSGQGTTNEKLFF. CDR3 DNA sequence: TGCAGCGGACAGGGGACAACTAATGAAAAACTGTTTTTT.

The rearrangement joins TRBV7-3 to TRBJ2-7; 8 positions agree with TRBD1. V dropped 5 bases and J dropped 1; count of bases not matched to a gene: 10. The germline V gene has CDR1 SGHTA and CDR2 FQGTGA. The CDR3 contains 16 residues. CDR3 in amino acids: CASSPTGGSGSYEQYF. The CDR3, as DNA: TGTGCCAGCAGCCCAACAGGGGGAAGTGGGTCCTACGAGCAGTACTTC.

This clonotype came up many times. The chain joins TRBV20-1 to TRBJ1-1; D gene uncertain. Germline CDR1 and CDR2: DFQATT and SNEGSKA (reference sequence). The CDR3 has 13 amino acids. V lost 1 base to trimming and J lost 4 bases, with 10 bases between them. In DNA, the CDR3 is TGCAGTGCTAGAGGCGTGGGTCCCACTGAAGCTTTCTTT. It is translated as CSARGVGPTEAFF.

This clonotype was observed a handful of times. The chain is built from TRBV6-2 or TRBV6-3 and TRBJ2-7, with no clear D. The CDR3 is 12 residues long. V was shortened by 6 bases and J by 3 bases, with 9 bases between the two germline ends. Germline loops: CDR1 MNHEY, CDR2 SVGEGT. CDR3 sequence: CASSPAGYEQYV. The DNA of the CDR3 is TGTGCCAGCAGCCCGGCCGGCTACGAGCAGTACGTC.

This chain uses TRBV20-1 with TRBJ2-3; TRBD2 agrees at 13 bases. The CDR3 has 16 residues. Germline-derived CDR1 and CDR2 are DFQATT and SNEGSKA (reference sequence). Unmatched junction bases numbered 10, after V lost 5 bases and J lost 5 bases. The chain's CDR3 is CSASVTSGGPGDTQYF. The CDR3 coding sequence is TGCAGTGCTTCCGTGACTAGCGGGGGGCCGGGAGATACGCAGTATTTT.